This T cell receptor beta chain was observed in a study of prognosis after radiotherapy for stage I lung cancer. For the study at large: The study deemed all of its non-small cell lung cancer patients medically inoperable.

This clonotype rates as medium-sized. The genomic DNA TCR beta CDR3 region underwent two rounds of multiplex PCR. Initially, in first-round PCR, primers specific to each TRBV and TRBJ gene were used. One entry per CDR3 protein results from TCRdb running MiXCR on the multiplex PCR reads. The sample has about 8,500 distinct CDR3 sequences, 62% seen once; the top ten hold 15% to 25%. Germline CDR1 reads SEHNR; CDR2 reads FQNEAQ (reference sequence). The CDR3 has 16 amino acids. With V trimmed by 4 bases and J by 2 bases, 6 bases remained unmatched. Sequenced here: PBMCs, sampled before or after stereotactic body radiation therapy (not recorded which). This rearrangement joins TRBV7-9 to TRBJ2-1; TRBD2 agrees at 9 bases. The source is a donor over 45 with non-small cell lung cancer. The CDR3 spells CASSSPTSGTYNEQFF. The CDR3 region has the DNA TGTGCCAGCAGCTCGCCGACTAGCGGCACCTACAATGAGCAGTTCTTC.